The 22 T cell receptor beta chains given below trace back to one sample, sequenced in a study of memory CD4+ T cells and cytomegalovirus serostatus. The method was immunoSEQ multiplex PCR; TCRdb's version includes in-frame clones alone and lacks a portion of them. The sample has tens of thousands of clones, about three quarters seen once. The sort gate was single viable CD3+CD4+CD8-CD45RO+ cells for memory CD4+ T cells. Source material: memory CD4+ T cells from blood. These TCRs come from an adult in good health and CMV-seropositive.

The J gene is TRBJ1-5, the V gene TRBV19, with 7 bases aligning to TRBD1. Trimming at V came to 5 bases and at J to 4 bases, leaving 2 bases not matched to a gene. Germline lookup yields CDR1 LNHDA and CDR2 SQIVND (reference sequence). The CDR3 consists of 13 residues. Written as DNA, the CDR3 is TGTGCCAGTAGTCAGGGACAGAATCAGCCCCAGCATTTT. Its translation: CASSQGQNQPQHF.

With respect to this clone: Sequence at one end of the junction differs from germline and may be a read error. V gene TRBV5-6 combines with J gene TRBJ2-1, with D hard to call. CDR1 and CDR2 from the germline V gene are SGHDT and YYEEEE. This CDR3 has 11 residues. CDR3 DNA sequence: TGTGCCAGCAGCAGGCGCGGCCCCCAAGTCTTC. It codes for CASSRRGPQVF.

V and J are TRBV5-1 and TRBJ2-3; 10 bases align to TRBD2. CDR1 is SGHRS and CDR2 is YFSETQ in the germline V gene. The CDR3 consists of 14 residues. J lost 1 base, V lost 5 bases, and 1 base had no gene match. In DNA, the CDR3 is TGCGCCAGCAGGCTAGCGGGGGGCACAGATACGCAGTATTTT. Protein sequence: CASRLAGGTDTQYF.

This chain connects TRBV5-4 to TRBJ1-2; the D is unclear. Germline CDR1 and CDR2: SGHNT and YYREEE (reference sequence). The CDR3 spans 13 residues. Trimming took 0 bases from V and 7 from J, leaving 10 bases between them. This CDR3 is CASSLGQLPGYTF. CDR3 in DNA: TGTGCCAGCAGCTTGGGACAACTACCTGGCTACACCTTC. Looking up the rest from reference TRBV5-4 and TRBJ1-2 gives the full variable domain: ETGVTQSPTHLIKTRGQQVTLRCSSQSGHNTVSWYQQALGQGPQFIFQYYREEENGRGNFPPRFSGLQFPNYSSELNVNALELDDSALYLCASSLGQLPGYTFGSGTRLTVV.

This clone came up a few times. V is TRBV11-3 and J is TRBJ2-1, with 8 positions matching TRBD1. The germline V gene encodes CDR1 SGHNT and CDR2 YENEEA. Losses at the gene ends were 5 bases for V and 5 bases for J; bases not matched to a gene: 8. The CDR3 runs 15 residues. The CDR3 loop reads CASSTGQGVDNEQFF. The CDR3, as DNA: TGTGCCAGCAGCACCGGACAGGGTGTCGACAATGAGCAGTTCTTC.

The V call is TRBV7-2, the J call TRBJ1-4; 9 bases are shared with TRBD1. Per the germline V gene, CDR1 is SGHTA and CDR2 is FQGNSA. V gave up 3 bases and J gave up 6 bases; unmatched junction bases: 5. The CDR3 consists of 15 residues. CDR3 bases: TGTGCCAGCAGCTTCGAAACAGGGGGCGATGAAAAACTGTTTTTT. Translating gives CASSFETGGDEKLFF.

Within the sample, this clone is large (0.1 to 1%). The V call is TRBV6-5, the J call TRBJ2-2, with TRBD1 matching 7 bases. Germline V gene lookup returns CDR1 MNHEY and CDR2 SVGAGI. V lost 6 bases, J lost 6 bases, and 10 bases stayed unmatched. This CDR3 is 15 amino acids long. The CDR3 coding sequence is TGTGCCAGCAGCTCGGAGTACAGGGGTGCCGGGGAGCTGTTTTTT. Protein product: CASSSEYRGAGELFF.

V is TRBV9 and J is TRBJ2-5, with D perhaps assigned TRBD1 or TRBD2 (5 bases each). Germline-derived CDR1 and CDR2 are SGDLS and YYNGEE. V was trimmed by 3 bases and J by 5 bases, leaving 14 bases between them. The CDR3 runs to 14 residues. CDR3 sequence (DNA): TGTGCCAGCAGCGAGTACCCCGGGGCTGAGACCCAGTACTTC. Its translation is CASSEYPGAETQYF.

In DNA form, the CDR3 reads TGTGCCAGCAGCTTAGTCGGCAGGGGGGTGAACACTGAAGCTTTCTTT. Translating gives CASSLVGRGVNTEAFF. The J gene is TRBJ1-1, the V gene TRBV7-9; TRBD1 matches at 7 bases. Germline trimming cut 1 base from V and 0 bases from J; bases unmatched to any gene: 5. Germline V lookup: CDR1 SEHNR, CDR2 FQNEAQ (reference sequence). CDR3 length: 16 amino acids.

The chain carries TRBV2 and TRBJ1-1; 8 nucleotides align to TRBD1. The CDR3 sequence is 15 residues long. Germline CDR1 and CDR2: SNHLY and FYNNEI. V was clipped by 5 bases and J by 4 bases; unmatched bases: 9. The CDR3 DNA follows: TGTGCCAGCAGTCCGCGACAGGGGATGGGCACTGAAGCTTTCTTT. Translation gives CASSPRQGMGTEAFF.

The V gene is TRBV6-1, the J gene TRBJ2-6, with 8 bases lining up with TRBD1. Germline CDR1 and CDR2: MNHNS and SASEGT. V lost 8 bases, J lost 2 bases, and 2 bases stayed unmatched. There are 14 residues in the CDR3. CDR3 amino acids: CASRRGPGANVLTF. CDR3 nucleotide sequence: TGTGCCAGCCGCAGGGGGCCTGGGGCCAACGTCCTGACTTTC.

The CDR3 DNA reads TGTGCCAGCAGCTTAGTGAGTTGGGGCCGAGGAGAGACCCAGTACTTC. This translates into CASSLVSWGRGETQYF. The V and J genes are TRBV7-9 and TRBJ2-5, with D perhaps matching TRBD1 (5 bases). Germline CDR1 SEHNR, CDR2 FQNEAQ (reference sequence). Trimming pared 1 base from V and 4 bases from J, leaving 16 bases between. The CDR3 covers 16 residues.

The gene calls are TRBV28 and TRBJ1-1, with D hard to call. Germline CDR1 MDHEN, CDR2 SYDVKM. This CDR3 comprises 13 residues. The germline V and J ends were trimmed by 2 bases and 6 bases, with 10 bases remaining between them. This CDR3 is CASSLGLHSEAFF. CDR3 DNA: TGTGCCAGCAGTTTAGGCTTACACTCTGAAGCTTTCTTT.

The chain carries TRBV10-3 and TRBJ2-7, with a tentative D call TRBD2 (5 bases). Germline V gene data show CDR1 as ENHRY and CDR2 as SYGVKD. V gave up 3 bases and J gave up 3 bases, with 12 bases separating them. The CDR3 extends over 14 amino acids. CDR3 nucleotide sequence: TGTGCCATCAGTGAAGGGCGGGTCGACTACGAGCAGTACTTC. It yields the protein CAISEGRVDYEQYF.

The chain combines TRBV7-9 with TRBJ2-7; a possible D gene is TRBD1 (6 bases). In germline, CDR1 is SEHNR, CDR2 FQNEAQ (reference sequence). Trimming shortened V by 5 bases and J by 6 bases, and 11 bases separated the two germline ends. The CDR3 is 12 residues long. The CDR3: CASSRTVSEQYF. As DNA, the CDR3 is TGTGCCAGCAGCAGGACAGTCTCCGAGCAGTACTTC.

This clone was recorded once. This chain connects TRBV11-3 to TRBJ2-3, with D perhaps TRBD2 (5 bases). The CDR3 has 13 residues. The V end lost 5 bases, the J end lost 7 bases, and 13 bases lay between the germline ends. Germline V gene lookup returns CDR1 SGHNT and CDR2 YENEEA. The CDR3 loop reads CASSDSGMHTQYF. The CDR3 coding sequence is TGTGCCAGCAGCGATTCGGGGATGCATACGCAGTATTTT.

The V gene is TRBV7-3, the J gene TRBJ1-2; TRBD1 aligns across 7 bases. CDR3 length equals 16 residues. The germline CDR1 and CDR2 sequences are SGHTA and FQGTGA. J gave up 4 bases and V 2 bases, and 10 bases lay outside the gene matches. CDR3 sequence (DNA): TGTGCCAGCAGCTTAGGTCCGGGACAGAACCTCTATGGCTACACCTTC. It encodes CASSLGPGQNLYGYTF.

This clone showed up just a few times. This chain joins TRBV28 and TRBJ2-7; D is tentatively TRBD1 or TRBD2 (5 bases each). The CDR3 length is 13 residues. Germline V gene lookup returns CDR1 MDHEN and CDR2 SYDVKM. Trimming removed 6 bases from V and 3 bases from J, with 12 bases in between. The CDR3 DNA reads TGTGCCAGCAGCGGGACGCCTAACTACGAGCAGTACTTC. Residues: CASSGTPNYEQYF.

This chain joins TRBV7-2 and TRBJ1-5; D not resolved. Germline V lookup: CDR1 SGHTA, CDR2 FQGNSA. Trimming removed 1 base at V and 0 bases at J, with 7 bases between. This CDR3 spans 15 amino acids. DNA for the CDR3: TGTGCCAGCAGCTTAGATCCAGGTAGCAATCAGCCCCAGCATTTT. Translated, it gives CASSLDPGSNQPQHF.

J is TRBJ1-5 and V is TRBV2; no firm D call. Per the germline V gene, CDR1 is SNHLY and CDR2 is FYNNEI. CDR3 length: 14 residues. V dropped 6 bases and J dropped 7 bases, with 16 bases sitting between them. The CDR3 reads CASSQDFGGQPQHF. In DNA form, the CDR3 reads TGTGCCAGCAGCCAGGACTTCGGTGGACAGCCCCAGCATTTT.

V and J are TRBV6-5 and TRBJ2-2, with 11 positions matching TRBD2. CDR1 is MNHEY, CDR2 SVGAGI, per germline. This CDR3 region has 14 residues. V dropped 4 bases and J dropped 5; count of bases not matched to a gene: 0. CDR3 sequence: CASSSSGGTGELFF. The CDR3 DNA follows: TGTGCCAGCAGTTCTAGCGGGGGGACCGGGGAGCTGTTTTTT.

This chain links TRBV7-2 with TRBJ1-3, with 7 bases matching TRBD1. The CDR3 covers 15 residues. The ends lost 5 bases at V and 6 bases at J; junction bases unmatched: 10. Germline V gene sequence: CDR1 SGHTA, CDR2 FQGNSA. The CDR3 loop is CASSTSTGDLNTIYF. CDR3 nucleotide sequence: TGTGCCAGCAGCACATCTACAGGGGACCTAAACACCATATATTTT. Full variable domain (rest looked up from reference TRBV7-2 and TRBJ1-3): GAGVSQSPSNKVTEKGKDVELRCDPISGHTALYWYRQSLGQGLEFLIYFQGNSAPDKSGLPSDRFSAERTGGSVSTLTIQRTQQEDSAVYLCASSTSTGDLNTIYFGEGSWLTVV.